The 32 T cell receptor beta chains in this list originate from one sample, sequenced in a study of Graves' ophthalmopathy and Graves' hyperthyroidism. RNA transcripts were the source from which TCR beta CDR3 regions were amplified. The authors performed first-round RT-PCR with HTBI primers and then a second-round multiplex PCR. Each CDR3 protein is one row after TCRdb ran MiXCR on the multiplex PCR reads. This sample has over 650,000 distinct CDR3 sequences, with about two fifths found just once. Sequenced input: peripheral blood. These receptors came from an adult man with Graves' ophthalmopathy.

Only one count was recorded for this clonotype. The rearrangement joins TRBV11-1 to TRBJ2-7; D remains ambiguous. CDR1 is SGHAT and CDR2 is FQDESV in the germline V gene (reference sequence). The CDR3 covers 15 residues. Deletions cut 5 bases from V and 3 bases from J, with 17 bases between. The CDR3 spells CASSGANRPYYEQYF. The DNA of the CDR3 is TGTGCCAGCAGCGGAGCGAATCGGCCTTACTACGAGCAGTACTTC.

This clonotype was seen ten or more times. This chain joins TRBV6-2 or TRBV6-3 and TRBJ1-1; 9 bases agree with TRBD1. There are 13 residues in the CDR3. V lost 8 bases, J lost 5 bases, and 6 bases stayed unmatched. CDR1 is MNHEY, CDR2 SVGEGT, per germline. The CDR3 loop reads CASCATGGTEAFF. In DNA, the CDR3 is TGTGCCAGCTGCGCGACAGGGGGGACTGAAGCTTTCTTT.

This clonotype was observed at least ten times. The V call is TRBV12-3 or TRBV12-4, the J call TRBJ1-2; TRBD1 agrees at 7 bases. The CDR3 loop spans 16 amino acids. With 6 bases clipped from V and 4 bases from J, the junction kept 14 bases outside the gene matches. CDR3 coding DNA: TGTGCCAGCAGCTCACCCGACAGGGCGGGGGCCTATGGCTACACCTTC. Its protein product is CASSSPDRAGAYGYTF.

This chain links TRBV7-8 with TRBJ2-5; 8 nucleotides match TRBD1. From germline, CDR1 is SGHVS and CDR2 FQNEAQ. The J segment lost 1 base and the V segment lost 6 bases, leaving 13 bases of the junction unmatched. This CDR3 comprises 17 residues. CDR3 nucleotides: TGTGCCAGCAGTCGAGACAGGGGCAGGGGTCCCCAAGAGACCCAGTACTTC. Encoded protein: CASSRDRGRGPQETQYF.

The chain is built from TRBV10-3 and TRBJ2-6; perhaps TRBD1 as D (5 bases). V was trimmed by 10 bases and J by 0 bases, leaving 10 bases between them. The CDR3 sequence is 14 residues long. Germline V gene data show CDR1 as ENHRY and CDR2 as SYGVKD. The CDR3 region has the DNA TGTGCCACTAGAGACAGCTCTGGGGCCAACGTCCTGACTTTC. Its protein product is CATRDSSGANVLTF.

The sample holds one count of this clonotype. A much larger clone lies a single base off, so this may be a read error. The chain employs TRBV19 and TRBJ1-1; no clear D. Germline CDR1 LNHDA, CDR2 SQIVND (reference sequence). Between the trimmed V and J ends, which lost 9 bases and 12 bases, there was a span of 17 bases. This CDR3 comprises 11 residues. The CDR3 nucleotides are TGTGCCAGCCGGGTGGAAATGGAAACTTTCTTT. Residues: CASRVEMETFF.

This clonotype appeared a few times. The DNA of the CDR3 is TGTGCCAGCAGTTTAGGACGGGGGGCTCGCGAGCAGTACTTC. It codes for CASSLGRGAREQYF. This chain joins TRBV27 and TRBJ2-7; maybe TRBD2 (7 bases). Trimming shortened V by 2 bases and J by 6 bases, and 14 bases separated the two germline ends. The CDR3 has 14 amino acids. Germline loops: CDR1 MNHEY, CDR2 SMNVEV (reference sequence).

This clonotype occurred many times. The chain recombines TRBV25-1 with TRBJ1-4, with D maybe TRBD1 (5 bases). V gave up 1 base and J gave up 6 bases, with 12 bases separating them. The germline V gene encodes CDR1 MGHDK and CDR2 SYGVNS. CDR3 length: 15 amino acids. CDR3 nucleotide sequence: TGTGCCAGCAGTGAATGGACCCAGGGCGATGAAAAACTGTTTTTT. Protein sequence: CASSEWTQGDEKLFF.

V and J are TRBV30 and TRBJ2-7; D is possibly TRBD2 (5 bases). Per the germline V gene, CDR1 is GTSNPN and CDR2 is SVGIG (reference sequence). The CDR3 extends over 12 amino acids. Trimming cost V 1 base and J 5 bases, with 9 bases left between them. For the CDR3, the DNA is TGTGCCTGGAGTGGTGGGAGTGACGAGCAGTACTTC. Its protein is CAWSGGSDEQYF.

This clonotype has only a few counts. V is TRBV6-5 and J is TRBJ1-1, with D perhaps matching TRBD1 (6 bases). The CDR3 loop spans 13 amino acids. Trimming removed 6 bases at V and 6 bases at J, with 14 bases between. The germline gives CDR1 MNHEY, CDR2 SVGAGI. Here the CDR3 reads CASSPRGVAEAFF. Written as DNA, the CDR3 is TGTGCCAGCAGCCCCAGGGGTGTGGCTGAAGCTTTCTTT.

The chain couples TRBV7-8 to TRBJ2-1; 10 nucleotides match TRBD2. The CDR3 covers 19 residues. The V and J ends lost 2 bases and 0 bases, in that order; junction bases with no gene match: 10. CDR1 and CDR2 from the germline V gene are SGHVS and FQNEAQ. CDR3 in amino acids: CASSLLAGGFLSSYNEQFF. The CDR3 nucleotides are TGTGCCAGCAGCTTATTAGCGGGGGGTTTCCTCAGCTCCTACAATGAGCAGTTCTTC.

This clonotype came up many times. CDR3 in DNA: TGTGCCAGCAGCTCCATCCGCCAGGCGCACGGGGAGCTGTTTTTT. Its translation is CASSSIRQAHGELFF. This chain joins TRBV7-2 and TRBJ2-2; D call uncertain. V shed 4 bases and J shed 7 bases, with 16 bases lying between them. This CDR3 comprises 15 residues. Per germline, CDR1 SGHTA and CDR2 FQGNSA.

In this sample, this clonotype turned up many times. The chain joins TRBV5-1 to TRBJ2-6, with D perhaps TRBD1 (5 bases). Germline loops: CDR1 SGHRS, CDR2 YFSETQ. V was pared by 0 bases and J by 0 bases, with 10 bases between. The length of the CDR3 is 17 residues. The chain's CDR3 is CASSLVGQSSGANVLTF. CDR3 DNA: TGCGCCAGCAGCTTGGTGGGGCAGAGCTCTGGGGCCAACGTCCTGACTTTC. Full variable domain (outside the CDR3, taken from reference TRBV5-1 and TRBJ2-6): KAGVTQTPRYLIKTRGQQVTLSCSPISGHRSVSWYQQTPGQGLQFLFEYFSETQRNKGNFPGRFSGRQFSNSRSEMNVSTLELGDSALYLCASSLVGQSSGANVLTFGAGSRLTVL.

This clonotype was counted many times. This sequence joins TRBV9 and TRBJ1-2; TRBD1 aligns across 7 bases. CDR1 SGDLS and CDR2 YYNGEE come from the germline V gene. The length of the CDR3 is 16 residues. The trim removed 4 bases at V and 4 bases at J, leaving 13 bases unmatched. The CDR3 nucleotides read TGTGCCAGCAGCTCGCGGGGACAGCAATCGGCCTATGGCTACACCTTC. Protein product: CASSSRGQQSAYGYTF.

Remarks on this clonotype: A much bigger clone sits one base away, suggesting this may be a read error. The CDR3 region is CASSSPTNEKLFF. The CDR3 nucleotides read TGTGCCAGTAGCAGCCCAACTAATGAAAAACTGTTTTTT. This rearrangement joins TRBV19 to TRBJ1-4, with D hard to call. From germline, CDR1 is LNHDA and CDR2 SQIVND (reference sequence). This CDR3 has 13 amino acids. V lost 6 bases and J lost 0, with 5 bases in between. Drawing the rest from reference TRBV19 and TRBJ1-4, the complete variable domain is DGGITQSPKYLFRKEGQNVTLSCEQNLNHDAMYWYRQDPGQGLRLIYYSQIVNDFQKGDIAEGYSVSREKKESFPLTVTSAQKNPTAFYLCASSSPTNEKLFFGSGTQLSVL.

This clonotype was observed a handful of times. The V gene is TRBV20-1, the J gene TRBJ1-3, with TRBD1 as a possible D gene (6 bases). This CDR3 contains 16 residues. Per germline, CDR1 DFQATT and CDR2 SNEGSKA (reference sequence). V was trimmed by 5 bases and J by 0 bases, leaving 17 bases between them. The CDR3, as DNA: TGCAGTGCTTCCTCACCGGGACAAACCTCTGGAAACACCATATATTTT. Its translation: CSASSPGQTSGNTIYF.

A note on this clonotype: No conserved phenylalanine or tryptophan ends this CDR3, so it is likely a read error. It is unclear where the CDR3 begins or ends on the DNA, so no DNA is shown, and the CDR3 is as TCRdb lists it. The rearrangement links TRBV29-1 to TRBJ1-2; the table's D call TRBD1 went unverified against the DNA. 13 amino acids form the CDR3, both terminal residues included. CDR1 SQVTM and CDR2 ANQGSEA come from the germline V gene. The CDR3 reads CSVYLGRGYGHTS.

A single count supports this clonotype. This sequence joins TRBV12-3 or TRBV12-4 and TRBJ2-6, with D perhaps matching TRBD2 (6 bases). V was pared by 3 bases and J by 1 base, with 7 bases between. CDR3 length: 15 amino acids. CDR3 sequence (DNA): TGTGCCAGCAGTTTGCGGGATTCTGGGGCCAACGTCCTGACTTTC. This codes for CASSLRDSGANVLTF.

In its sample, this clonotype was seen many times. The rearrangement links TRBV29-1 to TRBJ1-2; D is unresolved. The V gene's germline CDR1 is SQVTM and CDR2 ANQGSEA. V was trimmed by 0 bases and J by 10 bases, leaving 9 bases between them. The CDR3 runs to 11 residues. DNA of the CDR3: TGCAGCGTTGAAGATGGCCCCTCCTACACCTTC. It specifies CSVEDGPSYTF.

This clonotype was seen at least ten times. V is TRBV14 and J is TRBJ1-6, with 9 bases lining up with TRBD1. CDR3 size: 15 residues. V was pared by 5 bases and J by 7 bases, with 6 bases of the junction left unmatched. Germline V lookup: CDR1 SGHDN, CDR2 FVKESK. The CDR3 protein is CASSARDRVNSPLHF. Written as DNA, the CDR3 is TGTGCCAGCAGCGCCCGGGACAGGGTGAATTCACCCCTCCACTTT.

This chain connects TRBV6-1 to TRBJ2-7, with TRBD1 as a possible D gene (5 bases). From germline, CDR1 is MNHNS and CDR2 SASEGT. Trimming removed 10 bases at V and 0 bases at J, with 10 bases between. The CDR3 consists of 12 residues. The CDR3 DNA reads TGTGCCACCGCAGGGAACTCCTACGAGCAGTACTTC. Translated, it gives CATAGNSYEQYF.

This clonotype was observed at least ten times. This chain connects TRBV13 to TRBJ2-5, with a weak D call TRBD1 (6 bases). V was shortened by 5 bases and J by 5 bases, with 15 bases between the two germline ends. CDR1 and CDR2 (germline): PRHDT, FYEKMQ (reference sequence). The CDR3 totals 14 residues. The chain's CDR3 is CASSTQGHRETQYF. Here the CDR3 DNA reads TGTGCCAGCAGCACCCAGGGACATAGGGAGACCCAGTACTTC.

Turning to this clonotype: Given the absence of the conserved phenylalanine or tryptophan at the CDR3 end, a read error is likely. This chain links TRBV5-1 with TRBJ1-1; D may be TRBD1 (5 bases). The length of the CDR3 is 17 residues. The germline V and J ends were trimmed by 0 bases and 3 bases, with 18 bases remaining between them. Per germline, CDR1 SGHRS and CDR2 YFSETQ. The CDR3 DNA is TGCGCCAGCAGCTTGGGGGGTTCTAGGGGTACAGACACTGAAGCTTTCCTT. Amino acid sequence: CASSLGGSRGTDTEAFL.

This clonotype was observed a handful of times. The rearrangement links TRBV12-3 or TRBV12-4 to TRBJ2-7, with 10 positions matching TRBD2. The CDR3 loop spans 16 amino acids. With V trimmed by 6 bases and J by 2 bases, 10 bases remained unmatched. CDR3 region: CASSQSWLAGAYEQYF. DNA for the CDR3: TGTGCCAGCAGCCAAAGCTGGCTAGCGGGAGCCTACGAGCAGTACTTC.

Regarding this clonotype: Mismatch with germline at one junction end may stem from a read error. V and J are TRBV29-1 and TRBJ2-7; D not resolved. The CDR3 extends over 12 amino acids. Germline CDR1 is SQVTM and CDR2 is ANQGSEA. In DNA, the CDR3 is TGCTGCGTCGATGGTGGCAGCTACGAGCAGTACTTC. Its translation: CCVDGGSYEQYF.

This sequence joins TRBV25-1 and TRBJ1-4; TRBD1 is a possible D gene (5 bases). This CDR3 comprises 16 residues. The V end lost 2 bases, the J end lost 2 bases, and 12 bases lay between the germline ends. Germline CDR1 is MGHDK and CDR2 is SYGVNS. The DNA of the CDR3 is TGTGCCAGCAGTGAAGGAGGGGCAGGGACTAATGAAAAACTGTTTTTT. Its translation: CASSEGGAGTNEKLFF.

Many counts were recorded for this clonotype. The chain uses TRBV6-5 and TRBJ2-5; tentative D call: TRBD1 (5 bases). The CDR3 has 15 residues. V was pared by 0 bases and J by 2 bases, with 10 bases between. Germline assignment: CDR1 MNHEY and CDR2 SVGAGI. CDR3 residues: CASSYSPQEQETQYF. As DNA, the CDR3 is TGTGCCAGCAGTTACTCCCCACAGGAACAAGAGACCCAGTACTTC.

The chain joins TRBV25-1 to TRBJ1-2, with unresolved D. V was cut by 3 bases and J by 2 bases, with 10 bases left in between. Germline CDR1 MGHDK, CDR2 SYGVNS. This CDR3 has 14 residues. CDR3 in amino acids: CASSDIGQNYGYTF. The CDR3 DNA reads as TGTGCCAGCAGTGATATCGGGCAGAACTATGGCTACACCTTC.

This clonotype was counted only a few times. The J gene is TRBJ2-2, the V gene TRBV7-2, with D possibly called TRBD1 or TRBD2 (5 bases each). Looked up from germline, CDR1 is SGHTA and CDR2 is FQGNSA. The CDR3 is 17 residues long. V was trimmed by 3 bases and J by 1 base, leaving 15 bases between them. CDR3 nucleotide sequence: TGTGCCAGCAGCTTTTGGGGGAAGCTGGGGAACACCGGGGAGCTGTTTTTT. Amino acid sequence: CASSFWGKLGNTGELFF.

Many counts were recorded for this clonotype. V gene TRBV7-2 combines with J gene TRBJ2-5; perhaps D is TRBD1 or TRBD2 (6 bases each). The CDR3 spans 17 residues. Trimming removed 1 base from V and 5 bases from J, with 20 bases in between. CDR1 is SGHTA and CDR2 is FQGNSA in the germline V gene. CDR3 in amino acids: CASSLVSGGHVVETQYF. CDR3 bases: TGTGCCAGCAGCTTAGTGTCCGGGGGCCACGTGGTGGAGACCCAGTACTTC.

For this clonotype: A junction end diverges from the germline sequence, so it may reflect a read error. The chain couples TRBV29-1 to TRBJ1-1, with TRBD1 identical over 10 bases. Per germline, CDR1 SQVTM and CDR2 ANQGSEA. The CDR3 is made up of 13 amino acids. CDR3 loop: CSVVGQGYTEAFF. CDR3 in DNA: TGCAGCGTTGTGGGACAGGGGTATACTGAGGCTTTCTTT.

In this sample, this clonotype turned up many times. J is TRBJ1-5 and V is TRBV19; 7 nucleotides match TRBD1. The CDR3 is 16 residues long. The V gene end was trimmed by 3 bases and the J gene end by 2 bases; junction bases not matched to a gene: 7. Per the germline V gene, CDR1 is LNHDA and CDR2 is SQIVND (reference sequence). CDR3 sequence (DNA): TGTGCCAGTAGTATGAGGGGGCTGTATGGCAATCAGCCCCAGCATTTT. Amino acid sequence: CASSMRGLYGNQPQHF.